The 31 T cell receptor beta chains presented below share a single source sample, sequenced in a study of shared clonotypes between healthy human individuals. Clones were sequenced by immunoSEQ multiplex PCR, and TCRdb holds only the in-frame ones, with some missing. The profile shows under 2.5 million clones, roughly 90% of them singletons. The sequencing input was naive CD4+ T cells from PBMCs. Subset defined: CD45RA+ positively selected. These receptors were obtained from a man younger than 35 in good health. Some clones in this sample may be carry-over from other donors' samples.

This rearrangement joins TRBV28 to TRBJ2-2; weak D call: TRBD2 (8 bases). Germline V CDR1 and CDR2: MDHEN, SYDVKM. Trimming cost V 1 base and J 4 bases, with 16 bases left between them. This CDR3 is built from 17 residues. CDR3 bases: TGTGCCAGCAGTTTATCCGGGAGGGGGCGAAGCACCGGGGAGCTGTTTTTT. Its translation: CASSLSGRGRSTGELFF.

This clone occurred a few times. Other DNA sequences in the sample encode the same CDR3. The chain combines TRBV28 with TRBJ2-7; 10 nucleotides match TRBD2. With V trimmed by 7 bases and J by 1 base, 4 bases remained unmatched. CDR3 length: 14 amino acids. Germline V CDR1 and CDR2: MDHEN, SYDVKM. CDR3 amino acids: CASTWTSGSYEQYF. The CDR3 DNA is TGTGCCAGCACCTGGACTAGCGGATCCTACGAGCAGTACTTC.

The table lists this clone with a count of one. The V gene is TRBV7-8, the J gene TRBJ2-5; 7 positions agree with TRBD1. CDR3 size: 14 residues. Germline loops: CDR1 SGHVS, CDR2 FQNEAQ. The junction had 8 bases not matched to a gene; V was cut back by 5 bases and J by 5 bases. CDR3 DNA sequence: TGTGCCAGCAGCCAAGGGACAGTCCTCGAGACCCAGTACTTC. Protein product: CASSQGTVLETQYF.

This chain joins TRBV28 and TRBJ2-2; 8 positions match TRBD2. Germline loops: CDR1 MDHEN, CDR2 SYDVKM. V lost 8 bases, J lost 4 bases, and 9 bases stayed unmatched. The CDR3 extends over 15 amino acids. The CDR3 here is CASGLAGGGTGELFF. The DNA for the CDR3 is TGTGCCAGCGGTCTGGCGGGAGGTGGCACCGGGGAGCTGTTTTTT.

The genes are TRBV27 and TRBJ2-5, with D possibly being TRBD1 or TRBD2 (5 bases each). CDR3 length: 13 amino acids. In germline, CDR1 is MNHEY, CDR2 SMNVEV (reference sequence). Trimming took off 9 bases at V and 5 bases at J, with 16 bases between the two ends. The CDR3 DNA sequence: TGTGCCAGTGGGGGTGTGAGTTGGGAGACCCAGTACTTC. Translation gives CASGGVSWETQYF.

V usage is TRBV30 and J usage is TRBJ2-1; D is undetermined. The CDR3 runs to 12 residues. Trimming took off 4 bases at V and 4 bases at J, with 8 bases between the two ends. Germline values: CDR1 GTSNPN, CDR2 SVGIG (reference sequence). This CDR3 is CAWTEQYNEQFF. For the CDR3, the DNA is TGTGCCTGGACCGAACAGTACAATGAGCAGTTCTTC.

The chain recombines TRBV25-1 with TRBJ2-7; maybe TRBD1 (5 bases). In germline, CDR1 is MGHDK, CDR2 SYGVNS. The CDR3 has 13 residues. The V end was cut by 2 bases, the J end by 7 bases, with 12 bases between. CDR3 in DNA: TGTGCCAGCAGTGAAGCAGGGCCCTTGGAGCAGTACTTC. Translated, it gives CASSEAGPLEQYF.

This chain links TRBV6-5 with TRBJ2-1, with 9 bases identical to TRBD2. CDR1 is MNHEY and CDR2 is SVGAGI in the germline V gene. This CDR3 contains 16 residues. With 4 bases clipped from V and 6 bases from J, the junction kept 10 bases outside the gene matches. The CDR3 here is CASSSQPGLAPNEQFF. CDR3 nucleotide sequence: TGTGCCAGCAGTTCGCAACCGGGACTAGCTCCCAATGAGCAGTTCTTC.

This clone has a single count. J is TRBJ2-7 and V is TRBV5-4; no clear D gene. CDR1 is SGHNT and CDR2 is YYREEE in the germline V gene (reference sequence). The CDR3 loop spans 12 amino acids. With 0 bases removed from V and 6 bases from J, the gap between germline ends came to 7 bases. In DNA form, the CDR3 reads TGTGCCAGCAGCTTGGCTGGAAGCGAGCAGTACTTC. Amino acid sequence: CASSLAGSEQYF. The full variable domain, its missing parts supplied by reference TRBV5-4 and TRBJ2-7, is ETGVTQSPTHLIKTRGQQVTLRCSSQSGHNTVSWYQQALGQGPQFIFQYYREEENGRGNFPPRFSGLQFPNYSSELNVNALELDDSALYLCASSLAGSEQYFGPGTRLTVT.

V and J are TRBV5-4 and TRBJ2-7; 11 nucleotides align to TRBD2. Trimming took 3 bases from V and 7 from J; bases not matched to a gene: 9. This CDR3 is 15 amino acids long. In germline, CDR1 is SGHNT, CDR2 YYREEE (reference sequence). The CDR3 DNA follows: TGTGCCAGCAGCTCAATAGCGGGAGGGAGATGGGAGCAGTACTTC. Amino acids: CASSSIAGGRWEQYF.

This chain joins TRBV15 and TRBJ2-1; D is unresolved. This CDR3 comprises 14 residues. Germline CDR1 is LNHNV and CDR2 is YYDKDF (reference sequence). V lost 0 bases and J lost 9, with 12 bases in between. The CDR3 here is CATSRDNTAGEQFF. The CDR3 DNA reads as TGTGCCACCAGCAGAGATAATACAGCCGGTGAGCAGTTCTTC.

This clone has more than one count but fewer than ten. The rearrangement uses TRBV27 and TRBJ2-3; TRBD2 matches 7 bases. Germline V gives CDR1 MNHEY, CDR2 SMNVEV (reference sequence). The length of the CDR3 is 14 residues. J was trimmed by 5 bases and V by 6 bases; bases with no gene match: 8. The chain's CDR3 is CASRIGLDGDTQYF. CDR3 nucleotides: TGTGCCAGCAGAATAGGACTAGATGGAGATACGCAGTATTTT.

V usage is TRBV21-1 and J usage is TRBJ1-3; the table names TRBD1, a call not compared with the DNA. TRBV21-1 is a pseudogene segment. The CDR3 has 17 residues. CDR3 in amino acids: CASSNRDSRSPGNTIYF. The CDR3 region has the DNA TGTGCCAGCAGCAACCGGGACAGCCGGTCTCCTGGAAACACCATATATTTT.

The rearrangement joins TRBV5-1 to TRBJ1-5; 7 nucleotides align to TRBD1. The germline V gene has CDR1 SGHRS and CDR2 YFSETQ. The CDR3 extends over 14 amino acids. V was pared by 4 bases and J by 5 bases, with 6 bases of the junction left unmatched. As DNA, the CDR3 is TGCGCCAGCAGCCAAACAGGGGCCGATCAGCCCCAGCATTTT. Translating gives CASSQTGADQPQHF. Complete variable domain (other parts from reference TRBV5-1 and TRBJ1-5): KAGVTQTPRYLIKTRGQQVTLSCSPISGHRSVSWYQQTPGQGLQFLFEYFSETQRNKGNFPGRFSGRQFSNSRSEMNVSTLELGDSALYLCASSQTGADQPQHFGDGTRLSIL.

The V and J genes are TRBV11-2 and TRBJ2-5, with TRBD1 identical over 8 bases. Germline V gene lookup returns CDR1 SGHAT and CDR2 FQNNGV. V lost 1 base to trimming and J lost 3 bases; unmatched junction nucleotides: 4. This CDR3 has 15 amino acids. Written as DNA, the CDR3 is TGTGCCAGCAGCTTAGGGACAGGGCGAGAAGAGACCCAGTACTTC. It encodes CASSLGTGREETQYF.

The chain employs TRBV4-1 and TRBJ1-2; D is uncertain. This CDR3 comprises 15 residues. Trimming left V 1 base short and J 6 bases short, with 15 bases between. Germline V gives CDR1 MGHRA, CDR2 YSYEKL. As DNA, the CDR3 is TGCGCCAGCAGCCAAGCATTTCGTGGGGAGGATGGCTACACCTTC. Its translation is CASSQAFRGEDGYTF.

The J gene is TRBJ2-3, the V gene TRBV30; 7 bases are a match to TRBD2. Germline V gene data show CDR1 as GTSNPN and CDR2 as SVGIG (reference sequence). V gave up 7 bases and J gave up 3 bases; unmatched junction bases: 4. CDR3 length equals 12 residues. The chain's CDR3 is CAFASGTDTQYF. The DNA of the CDR3 is TGTGCCTTTGCTAGCGGAACAGATACGCAGTATTTT.

The rearrangement uses TRBV5-1 and TRBJ2-5; 13 nucleotides align to TRBD2. This CDR3 region has 15 residues. Germline V gene lookup returns CDR1 SGHRS and CDR2 YFSETQ. V trimming: 4 bases; J trimming: 5 bases; junction bases outside the gene matches: 5. The CDR3 loop reads CASSPGTSGVETQYF. CDR3 DNA: TGCGCCAGCAGCCCTGGGACTAGCGGGGTGGAGACCCAGTACTTC.

The chain recombines TRBV7-2 with TRBJ1-2; D not resolved. V was cut by 5 bases and J by 0 bases, with 7 bases left in between. Germline V gene sequence: CDR1 SGHTA, CDR2 FQGNSA. The CDR3 runs to 13 residues. The DNA for the CDR3 is TGTGCCAGCAGCCCGGACCCTAACTATGGCTACACCTTC. It is translated as CASSPDPNYGYTF.

This chain uses TRBV11-2 with TRBJ1-3; the D is unclear. V lost 5 bases, J lost 4 bases, and 15 bases lay in between. Germline CDR1 is SGHAT and CDR2 is FQNNGV. The length of the CDR3 is 15 residues. CDR3 sequence: CASSTPTRPGNTIYF. The CDR3 DNA follows: TGTGCCAGCAGCACACCTACAAGGCCAGGAAACACCATATATTTT. Combining the CDR3 with reference TRBV11-2 and TRBJ1-3 gives the whole variable domain EAGVAQSPRYKIIEKRQSVAFWCNPISGHATLYWYQQILGQGPKLLIQFQNNGVVDDSQLPKDRFSAERLKGVDSTLKIQPAKLEDSAVYLCASSTPTRPGNTIYFGEGSWLTVV.

The gene calls are TRBV15 and TRBJ1-1, with unresolved D. CDR3 length: 14 residues. Deletions cut 0 bases from V and 2 bases from J, with 7 bases between. Germline lookup yields CDR1 LNHNV and CDR2 YYDKDF (reference sequence). CDR3 nucleotide sequence: TGTGCCACCAGCAGAGATGGGCCTAACACTGAAGCTTTCTTT. Translating it yields CATSRDGPNTEAFF.

V gene TRBV7-2 combines with J gene TRBJ2-3; D gene uncertain. Germline values: CDR1 SGHTA, CDR2 FQGNSA. CDR3 length: 12 amino acids. V was pared by 6 bases and J by 4 bases, with 8 bases between. The CDR3 sequence is CASRAQADTQYF. For the CDR3, the DNA is TGTGCCAGCAGAGCCCAGGCAGATACGCAGTATTTT.

The chain is built from TRBV10-3 and TRBJ2-3; 12 bases are shared with TRBD2. Germline lookup yields CDR1 ENHRY and CDR2 SYGVKD. Trimming removed 9 bases from V and 0 bases from J; junction bases left unmatched: 1. There are 14 residues in the CDR3. The CDR3 here is CAMGTSGSTDTQYF. DNA of the CDR3: TGTGCCATGGGGACTAGCGGGAGCACAGATACGCAGTATTTT.

The V and J genes are TRBV28 and TRBJ1-1; 7 bases are shared with TRBD1. J gave up 1 base and V 6 bases, and 5 bases lay outside the gene matches. CDR3 size: 14 residues. Germline-derived CDR1 and CDR2 are MDHEN and SYDVKM. The CDR3 here is CASSQDRRNTEAFF. CDR3 in DNA: TGTGCCAGCAGCCAGGACAGGAGGAACACTGAAGCTTTCTTT.

About this clone: The sample contains more than one DNA sequence encoding this CDR3. The genes are TRBV29-1 and TRBJ2-1, with D maybe TRBD2 (6 bases). The CDR3 extends over 14 amino acids. V gave up 6 bases and J gave up 0 bases, with 12 bases separating them. Germline V gives CDR1 SQVTM, CDR2 ANQGSEA. The CDR3 spells CSVRDSSSYNEQFF. The CDR3 nucleotides are TGCAGCGTGAGGGACTCGAGCTCCTACAATGAGCAGTTCTTC.

The chain combines TRBV11-3 with TRBJ2-2; the D is unclear. There are 13 residues in the CDR3. The V end was cut by 2 bases, the J end by 7 bases, with 8 bases between. From germline, CDR1 is SGHNT and CDR2 YENEEA. The chain's CDR3 is CASSLSDGGELFF. CDR3 sequence (DNA): TGTGCCAGCAGCTTAAGTGATGGCGGGGAGCTGTTTTTT.

This chain connects TRBV9 to TRBJ2-5; D is unclear. There are 14 residues in the CDR3. Germline loops: CDR1 SGDLS, CDR2 YYNGEE. V was shortened by 5 bases and J by 5 bases, with 16 bases between the two germline ends. The CDR3 region has the DNA TGTGCCAGCAGTGCAACCGGCACCGGGGAGACCCAGTACTTC. Protein sequence: CASSATGTGETQYF.

The rearrangement joins TRBV19 to TRBJ2-1; 11 positions match TRBD2. V gave up 7 bases and J gave up 8 bases; unmatched junction bases: 10. CDR3 length equals 15 residues. Germline V gene lookup returns CDR1 LNHDA and CDR2 SQIVND (reference sequence). CDR3 amino acids: CASTKGLAEGHEQFF. In DNA form, the CDR3 reads TGTGCCAGTACCAAGGGACTAGCGGAGGGACATGAGCAGTTCTTC.

This CDR3 reads CASSLRDFGGYTF. CDR3 in DNA: TGTGCCAGCAGTCTACGGGACTTTGGGGGCTACACCTTC. The chain carries TRBV25-1 and TRBJ1-2, with D tentatively TRBD1 (5 bases). CDR3 length: 13 residues. Germline values: CDR1 MGHDK, CDR2 SYGVNS. V was shortened by 5 bases and J by 8 bases, with 15 bases between the two germline ends.

The chain carries TRBV5-1 and TRBJ2-1; 8 bases are shared with TRBD1. The CDR3 contains 14 residues. From germline, CDR1 is SGHRS and CDR2 YFSETQ. Trimming cost V 4 bases and J 7 bases; bases outside gene matches: 7. Here the CDR3 reads CASSRGQGGNEQFF. Written as DNA, the CDR3 is TGCGCCAGCAGCCGAGGACAGGGTGGGAATGAGCAGTTCTTC.

CDR3 sequence: CASSRGGAERETQYF. The DNA of the CDR3 is TGTGCCAGCAGCCGAGGGGGGGCCGAAAGGGAGACCCAGTACTTC. The chain recombines TRBV7-3 with TRBJ2-5; tentatively, D is TRBD2 (7 bases). This CDR3 has 15 amino acids. Germline lookup yields CDR1 SGHTA and CDR2 FQGTGA. V shed 5 bases and J shed 5 bases, with 18 bases lying between them. Full variable domain (rest looked up from reference TRBV7-3 and TRBJ2-5): GAGVSQTPSNKVTEKGKYVELRCDPISGHTALYWYRQSLGQGPEFLIYFQGTGAADDSGLPNDRFFAVRPEGSVSTLKIQRTERGDSAVYLCASSRGGAERETQYFGPGTRLLVL.